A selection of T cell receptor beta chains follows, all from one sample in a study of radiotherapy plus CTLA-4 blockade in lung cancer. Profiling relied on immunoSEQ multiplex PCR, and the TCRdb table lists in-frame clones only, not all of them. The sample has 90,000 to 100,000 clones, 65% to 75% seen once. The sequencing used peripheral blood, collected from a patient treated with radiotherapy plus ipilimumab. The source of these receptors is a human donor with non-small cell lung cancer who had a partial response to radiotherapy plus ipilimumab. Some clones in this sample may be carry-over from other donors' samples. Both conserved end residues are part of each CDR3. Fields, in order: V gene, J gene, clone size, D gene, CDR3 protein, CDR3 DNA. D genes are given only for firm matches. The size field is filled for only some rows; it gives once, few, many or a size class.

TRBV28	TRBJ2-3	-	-	CASRVEIGTDTQYF	TGTGCCAGCAGGGTAGAGATCGGCACAGATACGCAGTATTTT
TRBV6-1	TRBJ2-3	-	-	CASRPTGIDTQYF	TGTGCCAGCAGGCCTACAGGGATAGATACGCAGTATTTT
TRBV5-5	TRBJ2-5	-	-	CASSQVRVGQETQYF	TGTGCCAGCAGCCAAGTCAGGGTTGGCCAAGAGACCCAGTACTTC
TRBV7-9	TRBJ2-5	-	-	CASSRFGGQETQYF	TGTGCCAGCTCCCGGTTTGGTGGCCAAGAGACCCAGTACTTC
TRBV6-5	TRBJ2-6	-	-	CASSADRTVLTF	TGTGCCAGCAGTGCTGACAGAACCGTCCTGACTTTC
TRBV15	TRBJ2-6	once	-	CATSGGLSGANVLTF	TGTGCCACCAGCGGGGGACTCTCTGGGGCCAACGTCCTGACTTTC
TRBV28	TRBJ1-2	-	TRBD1	CASSLSAGTGDGYTF	TGTGCCAGCAGTTTGTCCGCCGGGACAGGGGATGGCTACACCTTC
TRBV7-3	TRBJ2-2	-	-	CASSLRGGLYTGELFF	TGTGCCAGCAGCTTAAGGGGGGGGCTGTACACCGGGGAGCTGTTTTTT
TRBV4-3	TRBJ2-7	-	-	CASSQALQVATVYEQYF	TGCGCCAGCAGCCAAGCGCTGCAGGTAGCGACCGTCTACGAGCAGTACTTC
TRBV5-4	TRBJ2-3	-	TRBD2	CASSLVSSGGGTQYF	TGTGCCAGCAGCTTGGTCTCTAGCGGGGGGGGTACGCAGTATTTT
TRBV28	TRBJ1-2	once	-	CASSFAPRDYGYTF	TGTGCCAGCAGTTTTGCTCCGAGGGACTATGGCTACACCTTC
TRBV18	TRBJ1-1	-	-	CASSSGAPEAFF	TGTGCCAGCTCATCAGGGGCCCCTGAAGCTTTCTTT
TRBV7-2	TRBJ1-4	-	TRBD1	CASSSTGVPNEKLFF	TGTGCCAGCAGCTCCACAGGGGTCCCTAATGAAAAACTGTTTTTT
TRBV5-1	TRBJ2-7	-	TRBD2	CASRAGGRPYEQYF	TGCGCCAGCAGGGCGGGGGGGAGACCCTACGAGCAGTACTTC
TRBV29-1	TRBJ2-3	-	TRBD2	CSVEGTASGGGTDTQYF	TGCAGCGTTGAAGGGACCGCTAGCGGGGGGGGTACAGATACGCAGTATTTT
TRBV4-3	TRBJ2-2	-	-	CASSQDPRKGGSEELFF	TGCGCCAGCAGCCAAGATCCCAGAAAGGGGGGGAGTGAGGAGCTGTTTTTT
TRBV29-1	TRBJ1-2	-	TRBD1	CSVETGGNGYGYTF	TGCAGCGTTGAGACAGGGGGCAACGGCTATGGCTACACCTTC
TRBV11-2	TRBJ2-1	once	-	CASSLRPPGGWVDEQFF	TGTGCCAGCAGCTTAAGACCTCCTGGCGGATGGGTCGATGAGCAGTTCTTC
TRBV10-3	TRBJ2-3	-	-	CAITGDMGNTQYF	TGTGCCATCACCGGGGACATGGGAAATACGCAGTATTTT
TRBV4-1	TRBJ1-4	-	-	CASSLYGGSTNEKLFF	TGCGCCAGCAGCCTATATGGGGGGTCGACTAATGAAAAACTGTTTTTT
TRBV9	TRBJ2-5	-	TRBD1	CASSYSGTGYDETQYF	TGTGCCAGCAGCTATTCCGGGACAGGGTATGATGAGACCCAGTACTTC
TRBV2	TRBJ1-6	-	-	CASSEGPTGNSPLHF	TGTGCCAGCAGTGAAGGACCTACGGGAAATTCACCCCTCCACTTT
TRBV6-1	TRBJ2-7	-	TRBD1	CASSEQGVYSYEQYF	TGTGCCAGCAGTGAGCAGGGGGTCTACTCCTACGAGCAGTACTTC
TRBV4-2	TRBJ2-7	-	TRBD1	CASSQELGQGIGEQYF	TGTGCCAGCAGCCAAGAGTTGGGACAGGGTATCGGCGAGCAGTACTTC
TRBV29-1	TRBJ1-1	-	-	CSVKDRLNTEAFF	TGCAGCGTCAAAGACAGATTGAACACTGAAGCTTTCTTT
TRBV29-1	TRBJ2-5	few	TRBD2	CSVGGETQYF	TGCAGCGTGGGAGGGGAGACCCAGTACTTC
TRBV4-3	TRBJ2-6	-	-	CASSQDLAGGANVLTF	TGCGCCAGCAGCCAAGACCTCGCGGGGGGGGCCAACGTCCTGACTTTC
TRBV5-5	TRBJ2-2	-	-	CASSLQGGTGELFF	TGTGCCAGCAGTTTGCAGGGGGGCACCGGGGAGCTGTTTTTT
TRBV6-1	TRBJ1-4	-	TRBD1	CASRQGAPREKLFF	TGTGCCAGCAGACAGGGGGCTCCTAGGGAAAAACTGTTTTTT
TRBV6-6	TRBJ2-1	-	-	CASMGGGFYNEQFF	TGTGCCAGCATGGGAGGGGGATTTTACAATGAGCAGTTCTTC
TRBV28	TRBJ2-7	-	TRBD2	CASKETSGSFVHEQYF	TGTGCCAGTAAGGAGACTAGCGGGAGCTTCGTCCACGAGCAGTACTTC
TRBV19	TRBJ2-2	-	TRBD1	CASSIWDRGTGELFF	TGTGCCAGTAGTATTTGGGACAGGGGCACCGGGGAGCTGTTTTTT